This is a list of T cell receptor beta chains from one sample in a study of blood T cell repertoires in COVID-19. TCRdb's table, derived via immunoSEQ multiplex PCR, lists solely in-frame clones and lacks some. The sample lists fewer than 110,000 clones; 70% to 90% were seen once. The sequenced sample consisted of peripheral blood. The source of these receptors is a man aged 50-59 years with active or convalescent COVID-19. CDR3s include the opening cysteine and the closing phenylalanine or tryptophan. D genes are given only for firm matches. Rows give clone size only sometimes, using once, few, many, or a class for an expanded clone.

j_gene,v_gene,abundance,d_gene,CDR3nt,CDR3aa
TRBJ1-5,TRBV4-3,.,.,TGCGCCAGCAGCCAAGATCTAAGTTATAGCAATCAGCCCCAGCATTTT,CASSQDLSYSNQPQHF
TRBJ1-6,TRBV10-3,.,TRBD1,TGTGCCATCAGTGAGCAGGGGACAGGGGTTAATTCACCCCTCCACTTT,CAISEQGTGVNSPLHF
TRBJ2-7,TRBV11-2,.,TRBD1,TGTGCCAGCAGCTCGGACAGGGGGCCCCACGAGCAGTACTTC,CASSSDRGPHEQYF
TRBJ2-3,TRBV7-9,.,TRBD1,TGTGCCAGCAGTGCCGGGACAGGGGTTGCAGATACGCAGTATTTT,CASSAGTGVADTQYF
TRBJ2-7,TRBV6-4,.,.,TGTGCCAGCAGTGACGCTCATCTTACGCTACCCTTTCACTACGAGCAGTACTTC,CASSDAHLTLPFHYEQYF
TRBJ2-7,TRBV5-1,once,.,TGCGCCAGCAGCTTGTATGGCAGATCGGGGTACGAGCAGTACTTC,CASSLYGRSGYEQYF
TRBJ2-3,TRBV11-3,.,TRBD2,TGTGCCAGCAGCTTAGGTTTGTCTAGCGGAGATACGCAGTATTTT,CASSLGLSSGDTQYF
TRBJ2-5,TRBV9,.,.,TGTGCCAGCAAGGGGGGGAAGACCCAGTACTTC,CASKGGKTQYF
TRBJ1-4,TRBV4-2,.,TRBD1,TGTGCCAGCAGCCAGGGCCGGGACAGGGTTGAAAAACTGTTTTTT,CASSQGRDRVEKLFF
TRBJ2-1,TRBV11-2,once,.,TGTGCCAGCAGCCCCGCTAACAATGAGCAGTTCTTC,CASSPANNEQFF
TRBJ2-7,TRBV5-4,.,TRBD2,TGTGCCAGCTCCCTAGCGGGAGGCAAGTCCGAGCAGTACTTC,CASSLAGGKSEQYF
TRBJ2-3,TRBV6-2/TRBV6-3,.,.,TGTGCCAGCAGTTACGCGTACGGGAGCACAGATACGCAGTATTTT,CASSYAYGSTDTQYF
TRBJ2-3,TRBV9,.,TRBD2,TGTGCCAGCAGCGTAGGAGGGACTAGCGATACAGATACGCAGTATTTT,CASSVGGTSDTDTQYF
TRBJ2-2,TRBV7-7,.,.,TGTGCTAGCAGCCCCCGGGACAACCCAGGCGGGGAGCTGTTTTTT,CASSPRDNPGGELFF
TRBJ1-4,TRBV3-1/TRBV3-2,.,TRBD1,TGTGCCAGCAGCCCGCCGACAGGGAGTGAAAAACTGTTTTTT,CASSPPTGSEKLFF
TRBJ2-7,TRBV6-5,.,.,TGTGCCAGCAGTTACTCGAGGCCGGTCCCACACGAGCAGTACTTC,CASSYSRPVPHEQYF
TRBJ1-1,TRBV30,.,.,TGTGCCTGGAGCGTAGGGACTTATGAAGCTTTCTTT,CAWSVGTYEAFF
TRBJ2-2,TRBV9,.,.,TGTGCCAGCAGCGTAGCTCCCCCAGGGACCGGGGAGCTGTTTTTT,CASSVAPPGTGELFF